This entry lists 17 T cell receptor beta chains sequenced from one sample in a study of blood T cell repertoires in COVID-19. This table comes from immunoSEQ multiplex PCR, and its TCRdb copy is limited to in-frame clones, with some not included. The data show about 340,000 clones, around nine tenths seen once. The sequenced material came from peripheral blood. All receptors derive from a woman between 18 and 30 years old who had recovered from COVID-19.

The chain recombines TRBV7-8 with TRBJ2-2; a possible D gene is TRBD1 (7 bases). The germline CDR1 and CDR2 sequences are SGHVS and FQNEAQ. The CDR3 covers 17 residues. V was pared by 2 bases and J by 1 base, with 14 bases between. CDR3 amino acids: CASSLSGRTGNTGELFF. In nucleotides, the CDR3 is TGTGCCAGCAGCTTATCGGGGAGGACAGGGAACACCGGGGAGCTGTTTTTT.

The chain links TRBV19 to TRBJ1-3, with D unresolved. Trimming removed 2 bases from V and 2 bases from J, with 4 bases in between. Germline V gene lookup returns CDR1 LNHDA and CDR2 SQIVND (reference sequence). CDR3 length: 13 amino acids. CDR3 in amino acids: CASSISAGNTIYF. In DNA form, the CDR3 reads TGTGCCAGTAGTATAAGCGCTGGAAACACCATATATTTT.

J is TRBJ1-2 and V is TRBV6-5; D may be TRBD1 (5 bases). V was clipped by 5 bases and J by 4 bases, with 17 bases between them. The CDR3 has 15 residues. Germline lookup yields CDR1 MNHEY and CDR2 SVGAGI. The chain's CDR3 is CASSPGPGRSYGYTF. CDR3 sequence (DNA): TGTGCCAGCAGTCCGGGACCCGGGAGGAGCTATGGCTACACCTTC.

V and J are TRBV5-6 and TRBJ1-2; D ambiguous. The CDR3 spans 14 residues. V was cut by 0 bases and J by 4 bases, with 10 bases left in between. CDR1 and CDR2 (germline): SGHDT, YYEEEE. CDR3 sequence reads: CASSLEQNVYGYTF. CDR3 bases: TGTGCCAGCAGCTTGGAACAGAATGTCTATGGCTACACCTTC.

The rearrangement links TRBV30 to TRBJ1-2, with D possibly matching TRBD1 (5 bases). This CDR3 spans 14 amino acids. V dropped 4 bases and J dropped 4 bases, with 16 bases sitting between them. Germline assignment: CDR1 GTSNPN and CDR2 SVGIG (reference sequence). The CDR3 DNA is TGTGCCTGGACTGCAGGGAGGAGAGTCTATGGCTACACCTTC. This codes for CAWTAGRRVYGYTF.

The chain joins TRBV27 to TRBJ2-3; D might be TRBD2 (5 bases). The CDR3 length is 15 residues. Germline lookup yields CDR1 MNHEY and CDR2 SMNVEV (reference sequence). V shed 5 bases and J shed 3 bases, with 15 bases lying between them. The chain's CDR3 is CASSTREDGTDTQYF. The CDR3 DNA sequence: TGTGCCAGCAGTACCCGGGAAGATGGAACAGATACGCAGTATTTT.

The chain combines TRBV9 with TRBJ2-1; 8 positions match TRBD2. The ends lost 0 bases at V and 2 bases at J; junction bases unmatched: 7. This CDR3 spans 17 amino acids. CDR1 SGDLS and CDR2 YYNGEE come from the germline V gene. The CDR3 loop reads CASSVGGYGRAYNEQFF. Here the CDR3 DNA reads TGTGCCAGCAGCGTAGGGGGGTACGGGAGGGCCTACAATGAGCAGTTCTTC.

The CDR3 here is CAISGDNLGEQFF. The CDR3 DNA sequence: TGTGCCATCAGTGGGGACAATCTGGGAGAGCAGTTCTTC. The chain has TRBV10-3 and TRBJ2-1; a possible D gene is TRBD1 (6 bases). CDR1 is ENHRY and CDR2 is SYGVKD in the germline V gene. Trimming cost V 4 bases and J 10 bases, with 14 bases left between them. This CDR3 comprises 13 residues.

This chain links TRBV27 with TRBJ1-1, with D unresolved. The V gene lost 2 bases and the J gene lost 3 bases, with 25 bases spanning the gap. The CDR3 runs 19 residues. Germline V gene lookup returns CDR1 MNHEY and CDR2 SMNVEV (reference sequence). The CDR3 nucleotides read TGTGCCAGCAGTTTAGTCCCCCCCGGGTCCTCGTATGAATACACTGAAGCTTTCTTT. Translated: CASSLVPPGSSYEYTEAFF.

The chain is built from TRBV11-3 and TRBJ2-5; 13 bases line up with TRBD2. The J segment lost 2 bases and the V segment lost 5 bases, leaving 2 bases of the junction unmatched. The CDR3 is made up of 15 amino acids. CDR1 is SGHNT, CDR2 YENEEA, per germline. CDR3: CASSRGLAGQETQYF. Here the CDR3 DNA reads TGTGCCAGCAGCAGGGGACTAGCGGGACAAGAGACCCAGTACTTC.

The chain uses TRBV5-1 and TRBJ2-3; the D gene is possibly TRBD2 (6 bases). Trimming removed 5 bases at V and 5 bases at J, with 12 bases between. CDR1 and CDR2 (germline): SGHRS, YFSETQ. CDR3 length equals 13 residues. The CDR3 DNA sequence: TGCGCCAGCAGGCGGGGTACTGGAGATACGCAGTATTTT. Translation: CASRRGTGDTQYF.

The rearrangement uses TRBV5-6 and TRBJ1-3; weak D call: TRBD1 (5 bases). The germline CDR1 and CDR2 sequences are SGHDT and YYEEEE. V lost 2 bases, J lost 5 bases, and 11 bases lay in between. This CDR3 comprises 14 residues. The CDR3 reads CASSFGDFRNTIYF. CDR3 nucleotides: TGTGCCAGCAGCTTTGGGGACTTCAGAAACACCATATATTTT.

This clone was recorded once. CDR3 sequence reads: CASSSTGNTGELFF. The DNA of the CDR3 is TGTGCCAGCAGCTCGACAGGGAACACCGGGGAGCTGTTTTTT. This chain joins TRBV7-9 and TRBJ2-2; the D gene is possibly TRBD1 (6 bases). CDR1 SEHNR and CDR2 FQNEAQ come from the germline V gene (reference sequence). This CDR3 spans 14 amino acids. V lost 4 bases, J lost 1 base, and 7 bases lay in between.

This clone was seen only once. The chain uses TRBV10-3 and TRBJ1-5; weak D call: TRBD1 (6 bases). The CDR3 has 14 amino acids. The V and J ends lost 3 bases and 7 bases respectively, with 13 bases between them. Germline CDR1 reads ENHRY; CDR2 reads SYGVKD. The CDR3 region is CAISESQGWQPQHF. The CDR3, as DNA: TGTGCCATCAGTGAATCACAGGGTTGGCAGCCCCAGCATTTT.

The chain links TRBV5-6 to TRBJ1-1; D is possibly TRBD1 (5 bases). The germline V and J ends were trimmed by 4 bases and 12 bases, with 19 bases remaining between them. This CDR3 is built from 13 residues. Germline CDR1 and CDR2: SGHDT and YYEEEE. The DNA of the CDR3 is TGTGCCAGCAGCCCAGCGGGGGGTATCGCAACTTTCTTT. Translating gives CASSPAGGIATFF.

The rearrangement links TRBV30 to TRBJ1-2; the D is unclear. The CDR3 runs to 10 residues. The ends were cut back, 3 bases at V and 8 bases at J, with 7 bases in the middle. Germline CDR1 reads GTSNPN; CDR2 reads SVGIG (reference sequence). This chain's CDR3 is CAWRGGGYTF. The CDR3 DNA sequence: TGTGCCTGGAGAGGAGGAGGCTACACCTTC.

This chain joins TRBV28 and TRBJ2-5; 7 nucleotides line up with TRBD1. The V gene end was trimmed by 4 bases and the J gene end by 4 bases; junction bases not matched to a gene: 15. The CDR3 length is 17 residues. Looked up from germline, CDR1 is MDHEN and CDR2 is SYDVKM. Here the CDR3 DNA reads TGTGCCAGCAGTTCGATACACTTTACAGGGGACCGAGAGACCCAGTACTTC. Translating it yields CASSSIHFTGDRETQYF.